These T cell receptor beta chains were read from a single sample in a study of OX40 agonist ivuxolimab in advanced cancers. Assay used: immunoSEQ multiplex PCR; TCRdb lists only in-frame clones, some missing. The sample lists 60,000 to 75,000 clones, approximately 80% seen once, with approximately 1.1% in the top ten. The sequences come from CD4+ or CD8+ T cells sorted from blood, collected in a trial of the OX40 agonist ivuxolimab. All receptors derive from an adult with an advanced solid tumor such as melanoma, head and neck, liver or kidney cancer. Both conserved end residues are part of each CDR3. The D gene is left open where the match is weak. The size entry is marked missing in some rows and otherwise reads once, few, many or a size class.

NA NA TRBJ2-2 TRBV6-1 CASSGGFNTGELFF TGTGCCAGCAGTGGAGGCTTCAACACCGGGGAGCTGTTTTTT
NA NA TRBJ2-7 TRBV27 CASSLVGHRDYYEQYF TGTGCCAGCAGTTTAGTGGGTCACCGCGATTACTACGAGCAGTACTTC
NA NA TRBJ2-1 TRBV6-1 CASRVMAGNYNEQFF TGTGCCAGCAGGGTTATGGCAGGCAATTACAATGAGCAGTTCTTC
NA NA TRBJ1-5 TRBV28 CASSSHVGPGQPQHF TGTGCCAGCAGTTCCCACGTGGGGCCGGGGCAGCCCCAGCATTTT
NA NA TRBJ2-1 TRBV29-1 CSVVPGPSTYNEQFF TGCAGCGTAGTTCCGGGCCCAAGCACCTACAATGAGCAGTTCTTC
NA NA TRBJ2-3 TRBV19 CASSIPRMAGRGTQYF TGTGCCAGTAGTATTCCCCGCATGGCGGGTCGGGGTACGCAGTATTTT
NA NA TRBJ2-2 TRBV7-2 CASSFSPPVVRTGELFF TGTGCCAGCAGCTTTTCTCCCCCAGTGGTCCGGACCGGGGAGCTGTTTTTT
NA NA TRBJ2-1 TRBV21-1 CASSKVGESFHEQFF TGTGCCAGCAGCAAAGTAGGGGAATCGTTTCATGAGCAGTTCTTC
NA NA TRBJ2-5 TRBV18 CASSAQETQYF TGTGCCAGCTCAGCACAAGAGACCCAGTACTTC
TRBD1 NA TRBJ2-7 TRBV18 CASSPAGTGDSYEQYF TGTGCCAGCTCGCCTGCCGGGACAGGGGATTCCTACGAGCAGTACTTC
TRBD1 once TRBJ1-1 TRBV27 CASSHRQGQNTEAFF TGTGCCAGCAGTCACCGACAGGGGCAGAACACTGAAGCTTTCTTT
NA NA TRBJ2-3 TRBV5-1 CASSLDGAGYTDTQYF TGCGCCAGCAGCTTGGATGGTGCGGGGTACACAGATACGCAGTATTTT
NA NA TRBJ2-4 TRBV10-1 CASSPRTGNNIQYF TGCGCCAGCAGTCCTCGTACAGGGAACAACATTCAGTACTTC
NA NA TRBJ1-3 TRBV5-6 CASSLVRNEAGNTIYF TGTGCCAGCAGCTTGGTGCGTAACGAGGCTGGAAACACCATATATTTT
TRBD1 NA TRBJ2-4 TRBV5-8 CASSLTGGNIQYF TGTGCCAGCAGCTTGACAGGGGGAAACATTCAGTACTTC
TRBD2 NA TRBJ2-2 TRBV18 CASSPIDGTMNTGELFF TGTGCCAGCTCACCAATTGACGGGACTATGAACACCGGGGAGCTGTTTTTT
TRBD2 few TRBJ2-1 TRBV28 CASRTSLNNEQFF TGTGCCAGTCGGACTAGCCTCAACAATGAGCAGTTCTTC
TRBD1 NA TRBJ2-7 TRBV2 CASSFSRTGKNEQYF TGTGCCAGCAGCTTTTCCCGGACAGGGAAGAACGAGCAGTACTTC
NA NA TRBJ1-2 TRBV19 CASSIYITANYGYTF TGTGCCAGTAGTATCTACATCACAGCTAACTATGGCTACACCTTC
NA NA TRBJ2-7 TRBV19 CASSIVGFYEQYF TGTGCCAGTAGTATTGTCGGGTTCTACGAGCAGTACTTC
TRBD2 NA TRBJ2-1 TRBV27 CASSASAGGHNEQFF TGTGCCAGCAGTGCCTCCGCGGGGGGGCACAATGAGCAGTTCTTC
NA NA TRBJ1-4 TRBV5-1 CASSFWDRNEKLFF TGCGCCAGCAGCTTCTGGGATCGGAATGAAAAACTGTTTTTT
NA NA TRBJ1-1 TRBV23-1 CASSLPGGNTEAFF TGCGCCAGCAGTCTCCCGGGGGGAAACACTGAAGCTTTCTTT
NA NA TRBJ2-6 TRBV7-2 CARKRGSGANVLTF TGTGCCAGAAAAAGGGGGTCCGGGGCCAACGTCCTGACTTTC
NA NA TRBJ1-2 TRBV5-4 CASSPDSRPNYGYTF TGTGCCAGCAGCCCGGACAGCCGTCCTAACTATGGCTACACCTTC
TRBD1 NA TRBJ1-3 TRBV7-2 CASSPGTGSVRGNTIYF TGTGCCAGCAGCCCAGGGACAGGGTCGGTGCGTGGAAACACCATATATTTT
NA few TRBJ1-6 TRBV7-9 CASSLGTPGSSSPLHF TGTGCCAGCAGCTTAGGGACTCCGGGGTCGAGTTCACCCCTCCACTTT
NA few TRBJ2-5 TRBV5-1 CASTKGLARETQYF TGCGCCAGCACCAAGGGTTTAGCGCGGGAGACCCAGTACTTC
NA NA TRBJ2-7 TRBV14 CASSLYLGTEDYEQYF TGTGCCAGCAGCCTTTACCTCGGGACGGAAGACTACGAGCAGTACTTC
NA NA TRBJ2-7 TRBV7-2 CASSHHGGPYEQYF TGTGCCAGCAGCCACCACGGGGGGCCCTACGAGCAGTACTTC
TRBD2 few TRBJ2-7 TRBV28 CASRSSGGGSYEQYF TGTGCCAGCAGATCCAGCGGGGGAGGTTCCTACGAGCAGTACTTC
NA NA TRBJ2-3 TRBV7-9 CASSSNPRGNTDTQYF TGTGCCAGCAGCTCGAACCCCAGAGGGAACACAGATACGCAGTATTTT
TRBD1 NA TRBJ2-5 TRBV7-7 CASSAGQGRGETQYF TGTGCCAGCAGCGCCGGACAGGGTAGGGGAGAGACCCAGTACTTC
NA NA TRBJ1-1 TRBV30 CAWVLIRNTEAFF TGTGCCTGGGTCCTTATACGAAACACTGAAGCTTTCTTT
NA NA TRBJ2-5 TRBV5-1 CASSLDARAYQETQYF TGCGCCAGCAGCTTGGACGCCAGGGCGTACCAAGAGACCCAGTACTTC
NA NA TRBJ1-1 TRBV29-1 CSVQARPDTEAFF TGCAGCGTTCAGGCTCGGCCAGACACTGAAGCTTTCTTT
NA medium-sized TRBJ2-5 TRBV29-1 CSVASQGQGETQYF TGCAGCGTTGCGTCGCAGGGGCAAGGAGAGACCCAGTACTTC
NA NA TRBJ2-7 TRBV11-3 CASSGENSYEQYF TGTGCCAGCAGTGGGGAGAATTCCTACGAGCAGTACTTC
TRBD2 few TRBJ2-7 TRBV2 CASSVGAGVYEQYF TGTGCCAGCAGTGTTGGAGCGGGGGTCTACGAGCAGTACTTC